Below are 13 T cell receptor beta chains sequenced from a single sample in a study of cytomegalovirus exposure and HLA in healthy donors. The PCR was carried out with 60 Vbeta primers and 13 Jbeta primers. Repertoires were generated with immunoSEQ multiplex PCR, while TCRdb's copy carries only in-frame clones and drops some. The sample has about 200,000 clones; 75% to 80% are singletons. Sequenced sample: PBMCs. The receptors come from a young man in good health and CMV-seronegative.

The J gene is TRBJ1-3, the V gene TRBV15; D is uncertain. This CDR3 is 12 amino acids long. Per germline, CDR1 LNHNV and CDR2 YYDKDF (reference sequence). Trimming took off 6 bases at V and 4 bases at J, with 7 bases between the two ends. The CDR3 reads CATSDWGNTIYF. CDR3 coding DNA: TGTGCCACCAGTGACTGGGGAAACACCATATATTTT.

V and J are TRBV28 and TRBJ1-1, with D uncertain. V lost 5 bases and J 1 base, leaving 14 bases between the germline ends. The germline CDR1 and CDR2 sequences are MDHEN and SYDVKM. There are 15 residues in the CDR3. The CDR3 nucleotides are TGTGCCAGCAGTCCCCTCCGGGAACCGAACACTGAAGCTTTCTTT. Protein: CASSPLREPNTEAFF.

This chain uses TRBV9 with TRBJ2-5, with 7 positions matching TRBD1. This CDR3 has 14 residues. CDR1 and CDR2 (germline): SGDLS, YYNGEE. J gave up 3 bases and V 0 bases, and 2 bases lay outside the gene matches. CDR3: CASSVGTGEETQYF. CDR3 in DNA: TGTGCCAGCAGCGTAGGCACAGGGGAAGAGACCCAGTACTTC.

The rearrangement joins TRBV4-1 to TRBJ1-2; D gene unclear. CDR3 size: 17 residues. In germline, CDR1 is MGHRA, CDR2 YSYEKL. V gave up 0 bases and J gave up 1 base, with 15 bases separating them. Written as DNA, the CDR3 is TGCGCCAGCAGCCAAGATCCGCGGGGATCTAATAACTATGGCTACACCTTC. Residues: CASSQDPRGSNNYGYTF.

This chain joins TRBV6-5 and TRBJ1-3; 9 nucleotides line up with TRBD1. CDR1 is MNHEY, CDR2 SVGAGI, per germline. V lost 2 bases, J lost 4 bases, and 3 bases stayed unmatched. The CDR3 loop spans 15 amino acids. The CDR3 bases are TGTGCCAGCAGTTACACCGGGACAGGGGGAAACACCATATATTTT. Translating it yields CASSYTGTGGNTIYF.

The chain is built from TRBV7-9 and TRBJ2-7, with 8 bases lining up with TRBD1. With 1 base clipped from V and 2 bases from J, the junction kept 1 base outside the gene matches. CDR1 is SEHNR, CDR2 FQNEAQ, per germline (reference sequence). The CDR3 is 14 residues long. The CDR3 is CASSLGTGTYEQYF. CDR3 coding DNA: TGTGCCAGCAGCTTAGGGACAGGGACCTACGAGCAGTACTTC.

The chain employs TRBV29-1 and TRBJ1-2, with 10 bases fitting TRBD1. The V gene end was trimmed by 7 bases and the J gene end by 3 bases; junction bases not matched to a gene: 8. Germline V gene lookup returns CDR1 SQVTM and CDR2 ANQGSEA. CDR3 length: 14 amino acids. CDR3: CSAYSGTGDYGYTF. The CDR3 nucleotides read TGCAGCGCCTACTCCGGGACAGGGGACTATGGCTACACCTTC.

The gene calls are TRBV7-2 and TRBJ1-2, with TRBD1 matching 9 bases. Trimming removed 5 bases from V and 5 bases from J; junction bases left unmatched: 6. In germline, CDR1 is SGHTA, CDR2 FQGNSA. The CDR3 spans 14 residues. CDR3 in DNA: TGTGCCAGCAGCCCAGGACAGGGGAAGTATGGCTACACCTTC. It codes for CASSPGQGKYGYTF.

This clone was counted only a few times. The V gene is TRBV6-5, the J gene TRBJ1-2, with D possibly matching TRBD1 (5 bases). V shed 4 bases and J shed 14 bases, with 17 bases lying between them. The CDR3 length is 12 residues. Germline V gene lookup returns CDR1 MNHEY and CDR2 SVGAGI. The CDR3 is CASSLMGTGETF. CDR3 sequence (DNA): TGTGCCAGCAGTTTGATGGGGACGGGGGAGACCTTC.

The chain's CDR3 is CAIRDGQGGSPLHF. The CDR3 DNA reads TGTGCCATCAGGGACGGACAGGGTGGATCACCCCTCCACTTT. The genes are TRBV10-3 and TRBJ1-6, with 8 bases fitting TRBD1. From germline, CDR1 is ENHRY and CDR2 SYGVKD. The trim removed 6 bases at V and 10 bases at J, leaving 8 bases unmatched. This CDR3 spans 14 amino acids.

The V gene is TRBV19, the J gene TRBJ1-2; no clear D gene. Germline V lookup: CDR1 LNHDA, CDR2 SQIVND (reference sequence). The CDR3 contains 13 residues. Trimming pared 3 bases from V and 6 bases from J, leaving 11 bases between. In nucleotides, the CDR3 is TGTGCCAGTAGTATTTCGTCACTAAATGGCTACACCTTC. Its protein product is CASSISSLNGYTF.

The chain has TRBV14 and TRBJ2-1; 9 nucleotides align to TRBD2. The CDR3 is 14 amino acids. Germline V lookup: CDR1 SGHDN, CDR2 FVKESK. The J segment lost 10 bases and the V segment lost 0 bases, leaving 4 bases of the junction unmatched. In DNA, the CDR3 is TGTGCCAGCAGCCAAGACGGCGGACTAGCGGAGCAGTTCTTC. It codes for CASSQDGGLAEQFF.

CDR3 protein: CASIPDRRTGELFF. The CDR3 coding sequence is TGTGCCAGTATCCCGGACAGACGGACCGGGGAGCTGTTTTTT. The chain has TRBV19 and TRBJ2-2, with D possibly being TRBD1 (6 bases). This CDR3 region has 14 residues. Germline lookup yields CDR1 LNHDA and CDR2 SQIVND (reference sequence). V was trimmed by 7 bases and J by 5 bases, leaving 14 bases between them.